This TCR beta chain was recorded in a study of T cell responses to AZD1222 COVID-19 vaccine. Findings and limits, study-wide: The donor group comprised mostly white British people and more females; the analysis possibly underestimated clonal diversity.

For this clone: The antigen remains undetermined.

CDR3 size: 17 residues. Per germline, CDR1 SGHTA and CDR2 FQGNSA. The V gene end was trimmed by 0 bases and the J gene end by 0 bases; junction bases not matched to a gene: 4. The protocol was immunoSEQ multiplex PCR, while the TCRdb copy is restricted to in-frame clones and leaves out a portion. The sample has 110,000 to 150,000 clones; roughly 93% are singletons. The TCR was taken from an adult in good health. The sample consisted of peripheral blood, taken on day 0 of MenACWY control vaccination. The rearrangement uses TRBV7-2 and TRBJ2-3, with 9 bases matching TRBD2. Here the CDR3 DNA reads TGTGCCAGCAGCTTAGCGGGCGGGGGGGCTAGCACAGATACGCAGTATTTT. This encodes CASSLAGGGASTDTQYF.